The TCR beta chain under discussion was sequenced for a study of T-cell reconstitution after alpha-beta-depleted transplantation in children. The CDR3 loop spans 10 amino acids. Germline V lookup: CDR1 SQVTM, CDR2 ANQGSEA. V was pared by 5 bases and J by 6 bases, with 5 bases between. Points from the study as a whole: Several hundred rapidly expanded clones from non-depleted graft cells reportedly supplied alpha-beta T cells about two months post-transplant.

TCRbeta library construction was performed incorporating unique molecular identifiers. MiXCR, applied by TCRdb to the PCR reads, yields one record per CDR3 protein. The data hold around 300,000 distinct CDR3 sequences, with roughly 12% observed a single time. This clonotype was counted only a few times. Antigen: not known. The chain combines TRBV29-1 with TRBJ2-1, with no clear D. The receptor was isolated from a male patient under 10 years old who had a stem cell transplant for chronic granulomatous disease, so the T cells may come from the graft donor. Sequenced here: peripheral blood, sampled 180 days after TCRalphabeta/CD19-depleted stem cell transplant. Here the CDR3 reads CSVKRNEQFF. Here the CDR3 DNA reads TGCAGCGTTAAGCGCAATGAGCAGTTCTTC.